A single sample is the source of the 2 T cell receptor beta chains below, sequenced in a study of blood T cell repertoires in COVID-19. Sequencing used immunoSEQ multiplex PCR; TCRdb keeps in-frame clones, though not all of them. The table records approximately 140,000 clones, around nine tenths of them present only once. Material for sequencing was PBMCs or T cells enriched from blood (not recorded which). These receptors originate from a woman in her 50s who had recovered from COVID-19.

The chain carries TRBV6-5 and TRBJ1-1, with TRBD1 as a possible D gene (5 bases). Per germline, CDR1 MNHEY and CDR2 SVGAGI. The CDR3 loop spans 15 amino acids. V dropped 0 bases and J dropped 4 bases, with 12 bases sitting between them. The CDR3 here is CASSYSMGGGTEAFF. CDR3 coding DNA: TGTGCCAGCAGTTACTCGATGGGGGGAGGCACTGAAGCTTTCTTT.

V is TRBV4-3 and J is TRBJ1-1, with D possibly TRBD1 on 6 matching bases. CDR1 LGHNA and CDR2 YSLEER come from the germline V gene. Trimming stripped 0 bases from V and 0 bases from J, with 11 bases between. The CDR3 covers 16 residues. The CDR3 coding sequence is TGCGCCAGCAGCCAAGACGCAGGGGCCATGAACACTGAAGCTTTCTTT. Translation: CASSQDAGAMNTEAFF.